This TCR beta chain was recorded in a study of neurological immune-mediated disorders. The study's findings and limits: CDR3 amino acid sequences found in expanded clones were never shared across subjects, suggesting private repertoires in all groups.

cDNA synthesis was performed by 5'RACE with 10-nucleotide random UMIs. TCRdb re-analysed the 5' RACE reads in MiXCR, keeping a single row per CDR3 protein. Here the sample spans tens of thousands of distinct CDR3 sequences, more than 6.5% being singletons. The CDR3 totals 14 residues. Germline loops: CDR1 MDHEN, CDR2 SYDVKM. Trimming pared 5 bases from V and 2 bases from J, leaving 10 bases between. This clonotype was recorded at least ten times. Antigen specificity is unknown. The rearrangement uses TRBV28 and TRBJ1-5; D uncertain. The specimen sequenced was PBMCs. The receptor was derived from a woman between 40 and 55 years old in good health. CDR3 DNA: TGTGCCAGCAGTAGTTTAGCCGGCAATCAGCCCCAGCATTTT. Translating it yields CASSSLAGNQPQHF.